The 31 T cell receptor beta chains listed next were all sequenced from one sample in a study of CD8+ T cells in alopecia areata. Following RNA extraction, reverse transcription yielded cDNA that acted as the sequencing template. The repertoire was sequenced with immunoSEQ multiplex PCR; TCRdb's copy has only in-frame clones and lacks some. Of 150,000 or so clones listed, about 89% are singletons. Sequencing used CD8+ T cells sorted from blood, obtained at week 0. Receptors originate from a human donor with alopecia areata.

V is TRBV27 and J is TRBJ2-5; D ambiguous. The CDR3 runs 15 residues. The germline CDR1 and CDR2 sequences are MNHEY and SMNVEV (reference sequence). V dropped 5 bases and J dropped 3 bases, with 16 bases sitting between them. The chain's CDR3 is CASSLLWGAEETQYF. CDR3 coding DNA: TGTGCCAGCAGTCTACTTTGGGGTGCGGAAGAGACCCAGTACTTC.

The V gene is TRBV11-2, the J gene TRBJ2-2; D is perhaps TRBD1 or TRBD2 (5 bases each). This CDR3 region has 16 residues. The V gene lost 1 base and the J gene lost 7 bases, with 16 bases spanning the gap. CDR1 and CDR2 from the germline V gene are SGHAT and FQNNGV. The CDR3 DNA sequence: TGTGCCAGCAGCTTAGTCCGGGACCCCACGGTCGGGGAGCTGTTTTTT. Protein sequence: CASSLVRDPTVGELFF.

The V call is TRBV27, the J call TRBJ2-3; 9 bases align to TRBD2. Germline values: CDR1 MNHEY, CDR2 SMNVEV (reference sequence). The CDR3 is 16 amino acids. Trimming removed 5 bases from V and 1 base from J; junction bases left unmatched: 7. The CDR3 loop is CASSRLAGAGTDTQYF. In DNA form, the CDR3 reads TGTGCCAGCAGTAGGTTAGCGGGAGCCGGCACAGATACGCAGTATTTT.

This clone was counted a few times. The rearrangement uses TRBV13 and TRBJ1-1; D possibly corresponds to TRBD1 (6 bases). The V and J ends lost 5 bases and 8 bases respectively, with 15 bases between them. The CDR3 extends over 13 amino acids. The germline gives CDR1 PRHDT, CDR2 FYEKMQ (reference sequence). This CDR3 reads CASSPQGTPEAFF. In DNA form, the CDR3 reads TGTGCCAGCAGCCCACAAGGGACACCCGAAGCTTTCTTT.

The chain joins TRBV6-1 to TRBJ2-7, with 7 bases fitting TRBD1. From germline, CDR1 is MNHNS and CDR2 SASEGT. V dropped 1 base and J dropped 4; count of bases not matched to a gene: 7. There are 15 residues in the CDR3. CDR3 residues: CASSEVETGTYEQYF. The CDR3 region has the DNA TGTGCCAGCAGTGAAGTAGAGACAGGGACATACGAGCAGTACTTC.

CDR3 coding DNA: TGCAGCTTCCGAAGGGTGGGGGACTATGGCTACACCTTC. Protein product: CSFRRVGDYGYTF. This chain joins TRBV29-1 and TRBJ1-2; a possible D gene is TRBD1 (5 bases). This CDR3 region has 13 residues. The V gene's germline CDR1 is SQVTM and CDR2 ANQGSEA. The V end lost 8 bases, the J end lost 3 bases, and 16 bases lay between the germline ends. Full variable domain (remainder filled in from reference TRBV29-1 and TRBJ1-2): SAVISQKPSRDICQRGTSLTIQCQVDSQVTMMFWYRQQPGQSLTLIATANQGSEATYESGFVIDKFPISRPNLTFSTLTVSNMSPEDSSIYLCSFRRVGDYGYTFGSGTRLTVV.

This clone was detected only once. V usage is TRBV7-8 and J usage is TRBJ2-5; the match to TRBD2 covers 8 bases. With V trimmed by 3 bases and J by 0 bases, 6 bases remained unmatched. CDR3 length: 16 residues. Germline lookup yields CDR1 SGHVS and CDR2 FQNEAQ. The CDR3 bases are TGTGCCAGCAGCTTTAGAGCGGGGGAGAACCAAGAGACCCAGTACTTC. Translating gives CASSFRAGENQETQYF. Together with reference TRBV7-8 and TRBJ2-5, the CDR3 gives the full variable domain: GAGVSQSPRYKVAKRGQDVALRCDPISGHVSLFWYQQALGQGPEFLTYFQNEAQLDKSGLPSDRFFAERPEGSVSTLKIQRTQQEDSAVYLCASSFRAGENQETQYFGPGTRLLVL.

V and J are TRBV5-1 and TRBJ2-5; 8 bases fit TRBD1. The DNA end favors TRBJ2-7, so the J call may be wrong. The CDR3 consists of 14 residues. Germline CDR1 is SGHRS and CDR2 is YFSETQ. CDR3 bases: TGCGCCAGCAGCTCCGGGACAGGAGCCTACGAGCAGTACTTC. Protein: CASSSGTGAYEQYF.

For the CDR3, the DNA is TGTGCCTGGAGTGTAGGCAACTTATATGGCTACACCTTC. Encoded protein: CAWSVGNLYGYTF. The chain recombines TRBV30 with TRBJ1-2, with no clear D. The germline V gene has CDR1 GTSNPN and CDR2 SVGIG (reference sequence). This CDR3 comprises 13 residues. With 0 bases removed from V and 5 bases from J, the gap between germline ends came to 10 bases.

This sequence joins TRBV27 and TRBJ2-5, with D possibly being TRBD2 (6 bases). The DNA matches TRBJ2-7 better at its end, which makes the J call doubtful. The germline V gene encodes CDR1 MNHEY and CDR2 SMNVEV (reference sequence). The CDR3 length is 13 residues. CDR3 loop: CASSYAGTYEQYF. In DNA form, the CDR3 reads TGTGCCAGCAGTTACGCGGGGACCTACGAGCAGTACTTC.

The V call is TRBV27, the J call TRBJ2-1; no firm D call. From germline, CDR1 is MNHEY and CDR2 SMNVEV (reference sequence). V was shortened by 2 bases and J by 5 bases, with 7 bases between the two germline ends. The CDR3 is 13 residues long. The CDR3 DNA reads as TGTGCCAGCAGTTTAGGTCCCCACAATGAGCAGTTCTTC. It translates to CASSLGPHNEQFF.

The genes are TRBV7-9 and TRBJ2-1; D is unresolved. The CDR3 loop spans 15 amino acids. The V and J ends lost 0 bases and 0 bases respectively, with 6 bases between them. Germline-derived CDR1 and CDR2 are SEHNR and FQNEAQ (reference sequence). CDR3 coding DNA: TGTGCCAGCAGCTTAGCCGCAGGCTCCTACAATGAGCAGTTCTTC. This gives the protein CASSLAAGSYNEQFF.

The gene calls are TRBV10-3 and TRBJ2-7; D unclear. CDR1 ENHRY and CDR2 SYGVKD come from the germline V gene. V was shortened by 10 bases and J by 1 base, with 8 bases between the two germline ends. The CDR3 runs 11 residues. The CDR3 sequence: CATGQSYEQYF. CDR3 sequence (DNA): TGTGCCACGGGTCAGTCCTACGAGCAGTACTTC.

The CDR3 region has the DNA TGTGCCAGCAGTCCCGGGACGACTAATTTGGACGAGCAGTACTTC. Its protein product is CASSPGTTNLDEQYF. V usage is TRBV2 and J usage is TRBJ2-7; D tentatively reads TRBD1 or TRBD2 (5 bases each). Between the trimmed V and J ends, which lost 5 bases and 5 bases, there was a span of 19 bases. This CDR3 contains 15 residues. Per germline, CDR1 SNHLY and CDR2 FYNNEI. Based on the CDR3 plus reference TRBV2 and TRBJ2-7, the full variable domain is EPEVTQTPSHQVTQMGQEVILRCVPISNHLYFYWYRQILGQKVEFLVSFYNNEISEKSEIFDDQFSVERPDGSNFTLKIRSTKLEDSAMYFCASSPGTTNLDEQYFGPGTRLTVT.

For this clone: Other nucleotide sequences in the sample specify the same CDR3. The chain has TRBV4-1 and TRBJ2-1; tentative D call: TRBD1 (6 bases). Trimming removed 1 base at V and 3 bases at J, with 7 bases between. Germline lookup yields CDR1 MGHRA and CDR2 YSYEKL. The CDR3 has 14 amino acids. CDR3 sequence (DNA): TGCGCCAGCAGCCAAGTGGACAGCTACAATGAGCAGTTCTTC. This sequence encodes CASSQVDSYNEQFF.

The chain has TRBV7-9 and TRBJ2-4, with D unresolved. The CDR3 sequence is 16 residues long. Germline loops: CDR1 SEHNR, CDR2 FQNEAQ (reference sequence). V was clipped by 1 base and J by 0 bases, with 10 bases between them. In DNA form, the CDR3 reads TGTGCCAGCAGCTTAGGTCAAGGAATAGCCAAAAACATTCAGTACTTC. This sequence encodes CASSLGQGIAKNIQYF.

The J gene is TRBJ2-1, the V gene TRBV4-1; D gene uncertain. The CDR3 consists of 13 residues. The V gene lost 4 bases and the J gene lost 6 bases, with 10 bases spanning the gap. The germline CDR1 and CDR2 sequences are MGHRA and YSYEKL. The chain's CDR3 is CASSPVPVNEQFF. The CDR3 DNA follows: TGCGCCAGCAGCCCGGTCCCGGTCAATGAGCAGTTCTTC.

This clone appeared once. The chain couples TRBV7-9 to TRBJ2-1; D unresolved. V was trimmed by 6 bases and J by 6 bases, leaving 6 bases between them. The CDR3 has 11 amino acids. Germline V gene lookup returns CDR1 SEHNR and CDR2 FQNEAQ (reference sequence). As DNA, the CDR3 is TGTGCCAGCAGATCAAGCAATGAGCAGTTCTTC. Amino acids: CASRSSNEQFF.

In its sample, this clone was seen once. V gene TRBV27 combines with J gene TRBJ1-1, with a weak D call TRBD1 (6 bases). In germline, CDR1 is MNHEY, CDR2 SMNVEV (reference sequence). The ends were cut back, 6 bases at V and 1 base at J, with 9 bases in the middle. CDR3 length: 13 residues. The chain's CDR3 is CASSIQGNTEAFF. The CDR3 DNA follows: TGTGCCAGCAGCATACAGGGGAACACTGAAGCTTTCTTT.

This sequence joins TRBV7-9 and TRBJ1-1; D uncertain. The germline V gene encodes CDR1 SEHNR and CDR2 FQNEAQ (reference sequence). This CDR3 spans 13 amino acids. V was pared by 5 bases and J by 1 base, with 8 bases between. The CDR3 spells CASSLLANTEAFF. The CDR3 DNA reads as TGTGCCAGCAGCCTCCTGGCGAACACTGAAGCTTTCTTT.

The chain carries TRBV5-5 and TRBJ2-7; D not certain. V lost 3 bases and J 4 bases, leaving 5 bases between the germline ends. This CDR3 comprises 11 residues. CDR1 and CDR2 from the germline V gene are SGHKS and YYEKEE (reference sequence). CDR3 nucleotide sequence: TGTGCCAGCAGCTCTACTTACGAGCAGTACTTC. Translated: CASSSTYEQYF. The entire variable domain, with the rest obtained from reference TRBV5-5 and TRBJ2-7, is as follows: DAGVTQSPTHLIKTRGQQVTLRCSPISGHKSVSWYQQVLGQGPQFIFQYYEKEERGRGNFPDRFSARQFPNYSSELNVNALLLGDSALYLCASSSTYEQYFGPGTRLTVT.

This clone was seen just once. J is TRBJ1-4 and V is TRBV7-9, with a tentative D call TRBD1 (5 bases). The V gene's germline CDR1 is SEHNR and CDR2 FQNEAQ (reference sequence). The CDR3 runs to 14 residues. Trimming removed 1 base at V and 6 bases at J, with 9 bases between. The CDR3 region is CASSLGGGDEKLFF. The CDR3 DNA reads as TGTGCCAGCAGCTTAGGCGGGGGAGATGAAAAACTGTTTTTT.

The chain couples TRBV5-5 to TRBJ2-7; D call uncertain. The germline V gene encodes CDR1 SGHKS and CDR2 YYEKEE (reference sequence). CDR3 length: 11 amino acids. Trimming took 3 bases from V and 7 from J, leaving 8 bases between them. CDR3 residues: CASSSDWEQYF. The CDR3, as DNA: TGTGCCAGCAGCTCCGATTGGGAGCAGTACTTC.

The chain is built from TRBV28 and TRBJ1-1, with D hard to call. Germline loops: CDR1 MDHEN, CDR2 SYDVKM. The length of the CDR3 is 14 residues. V gave up 6 bases and J gave up 5 bases, with 16 bases separating them. This CDR3 is CASRFRRAGTEAFF. In DNA form, the CDR3 reads TGTGCCAGCAGATTCAGGAGGGCGGGTACTGAAGCTTTCTTT.

This clone was observed once. The J gene is TRBJ2-1, the V gene TRBV6-1; D is unresolved. The CDR3 runs 12 residues. CDR1 MNHNS and CDR2 SASEGT come from the germline V gene. The CDR3 coding sequence is TGTGAGGTGGGGAACTCCTACAATGAGCAGTTCTTC. Translating it yields CEVGNSYNEQFF.

The rearrangement links TRBV6-8 to TRBJ2-3; D gene uncertain. Germline-derived CDR1 and CDR2 are MNHGY and SAAAGT. Deletions cut 4 bases from V and 4 bases from J, with 3 bases between. This CDR3 is built from 11 residues. CDR3 residues: CASSSPDTQYF. The CDR3, as DNA: TGTGCCAGCAGTTCCCCAGATACGCAGTATTTT.

This rearrangement joins TRBV12-5 to TRBJ2-1; no definite D call. V was trimmed by 6 bases and J by 6 bases, leaving 3 bases between them. This CDR3 spans 10 amino acids. Per the germline V gene, CDR1 is LGHNT and CDR2 is FRNRAP. CDR3 sequence: CASGFNEQFF. The CDR3 bases are TGTGCTAGTGGCTTCAATGAGCAGTTCTTC.

The table lists this clone with a few counts. This chain joins TRBV7-9 and TRBJ2-2, with 10 positions matching TRBD1. Germline-derived CDR1 and CDR2 are SEHNR and FQNEAQ (reference sequence). Trimming at V came to 4 bases and at J to 8 bases, leaving 4 bases not matched to a gene. The CDR3 is 14 residues long. The CDR3 DNA follows: TGTGCCAGCAGCTCGACAGGGGGCACGGGGGAGCTGTTTTTT. Protein sequence: CASSSTGGTGELFF.

The V gene is TRBV27, the J gene TRBJ2-3; either TRBD1 or TRBD2 may fit D (5 bases each). V lost 8 bases and J lost 5, with 8 bases in between. The CDR3 has 11 amino acids. Germline V gene sequence: CDR1 MNHEY, CDR2 SMNVEV (reference sequence). The CDR3 is CASSGGDTQYF. CDR3 nucleotides: TGTGCCAGCTCTGGGGGAGATACGCAGTATTTT.

The chain uses TRBV28 and TRBJ2-3; D is perhaps TRBD1 (5 bases). Germline CDR1 and CDR2: MDHEN and SYDVKM. Trimming took 0 bases from V and 5 from J, leaving 6 bases between them. The CDR3 extends over 13 amino acids. CDR3 nucleotides: TGTGCCAGCAGTTTATGGCAGGGAGATACGCAGTATTTT. It specifies CASSLWQGDTQYF. The entire variable domain, with the rest obtained from reference TRBV28 and TRBJ2-3, is as follows: DVKVTQSSRYLVKRTGEKVFLECVQDMDHENMFWYRQDPGLGLRLIYFSYDVKMKEKGDIPEGYSVSREKKERFSLILESASTNQTSMYLCASSLWQGDTQYFGPGTRLTVL.

The J gene is TRBJ2-1, the V gene TRBV7-6, with 11 bases that match TRBD2. V was pared by 3 bases and J by 7 bases, with 14 bases of the junction left unmatched. CDR3 length equals 18 residues. Germline CDR1 SGHVS, CDR2 FNYEAQ. DNA for the CDR3: TGTGCCAGCAGCTTTACGACTAGCGGGAATCTAAAAAGGAATGAGCAGTTCTTC. Protein sequence: CASSFTTSGNLKRNEQFF.